This T cell receptor beta chain was observed in a study of T cell changes during pregnancy in multiple sclerosis. Generated by immunoSEQ multiplex PCR, the TCRdb table keeps only in-frame clones and is missing some. The table shows roughly 63,000 clones, with about 92% occurring only once. Sequencing used peripheral blood, obtained in the second trimester of pregnancy. The origin of this receptor is a female donor in good health, enrolled as a control in a pregnancy study.

This chain's CDR3 is CASSDSREQYF. In DNA form, the CDR3 reads TGTGCCAGCAGTGACTCGAGGGAGCAGTACTTC. The J gene is TRBJ2-7, the V gene TRBV6-4; D remains unclear. The V and J ends lost 0 bases and 7 bases respectively, with 4 bases between them. The CDR3 consists of 11 residues. Germline V CDR1 and CDR2: MRHNA, SNTAGT.